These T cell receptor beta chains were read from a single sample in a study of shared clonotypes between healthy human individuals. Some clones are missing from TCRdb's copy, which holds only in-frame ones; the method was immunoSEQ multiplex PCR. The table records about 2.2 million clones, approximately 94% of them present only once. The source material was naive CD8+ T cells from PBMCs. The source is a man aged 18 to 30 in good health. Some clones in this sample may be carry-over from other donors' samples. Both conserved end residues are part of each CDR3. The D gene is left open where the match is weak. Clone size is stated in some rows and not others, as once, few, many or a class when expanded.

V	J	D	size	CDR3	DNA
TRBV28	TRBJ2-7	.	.	CASSPGRTYEQYF	TGTGCCAGCAGCCCCGGACGGACCTACGAGCAGTACTTC
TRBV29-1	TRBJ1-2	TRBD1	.	CSVPPRTGARSGYTF	TGCAGCGTTCCCCCACGGACAGGGGCGAGGAGCGGCTACACCTTC
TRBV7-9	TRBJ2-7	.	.	CASSGPLVLSYEQYF	TGTGCCAGCAGCGGTCCCCTGGTTCTCTCCTACGAGCAGTACTTC
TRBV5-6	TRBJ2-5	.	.	CASSSGGIVEFWVGETQYF	TGTGCCAGCAGCTCAGGCGGGATAGTTGAATTTTGGGTGGGGGAGACCCAGTACTTC
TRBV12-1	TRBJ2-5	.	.	CASSFIVTPSYQETQYF	TGTGCCAGCAGCTTTATCGTAACCCCTTCGTACCAAGAGACCCAGTACTTC
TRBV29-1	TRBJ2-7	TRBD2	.	CSVVGGEGYEQYF	TGCAGCGTTGTAGGAGGGGAGGGATACGAGCAGTACTTC
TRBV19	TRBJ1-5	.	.	CASSIADSKNQPQHF	TGTGCCAGTAGTATAGCGGACAGCAAAAATCAGCCCCAGCATTTT
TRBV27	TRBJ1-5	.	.	CASSSKRQAYSNQPQHF	TGTGCCAGCAGTTCTAAGCGACAGGCTTATAGCAATCAGCCCCAGCATTTT
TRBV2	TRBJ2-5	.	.	CASREPGTLPGKTQYF	TGTGCCAGCAGGGAACCGGGAACCCTGCCGGGGAAGACCCAGTACTTC
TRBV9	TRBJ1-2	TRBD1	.	CASSGGDRGLNGYTF	TGTGCCAGCAGCGGAGGAGACAGGGGGCTGAATGGCTACACCTTC
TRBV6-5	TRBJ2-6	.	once	CASSVLPRGANVLTF	TGTGCCAGCAGTGTACTACCGCGAGGGGCCAACGTCCTGACTTTC
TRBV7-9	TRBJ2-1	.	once	CASRRGEVPFF	TGTGCCAGCCGGAGGGGGGAAGTACCGTTCTTC
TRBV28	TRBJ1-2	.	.	CASSASRHFGYTF	TGTGCCAGCAGTGCATCGCGACATTTTGGCTACACCTTC
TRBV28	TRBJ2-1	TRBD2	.	CASSGTSGRAFYNEQFF	TGTGCCAGCAGCGGGACTAGCGGGAGGGCCTTCTACAATGAGCAGTTCTTC
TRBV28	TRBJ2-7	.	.	CASSLWTDKYEQYF	TGTGCCAGCAGTTTATGGACGGACAAATACGAGCAGTACTTC
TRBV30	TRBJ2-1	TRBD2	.	CAWHALSGTYNEQFF	TGTGCCTGGCACGCCCTTAGCGGGACCTACAATGAGCAGTTCTTC
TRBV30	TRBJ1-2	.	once	CAWSVNPEGVGYTF	TGTGCCTGGAGTGTAAACCCTGAAGGGGTTGGCTACACCTTC
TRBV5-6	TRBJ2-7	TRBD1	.	CASSYDRDRAQHEQYF	TGTGCCAGCAGCTACGACCGGGACAGGGCTCAACACGAGCAGTACTTC
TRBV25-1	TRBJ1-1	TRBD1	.	CASSDHRGAGTEAFF	TGTGCCAGCAGTGACCACAGGGGTGCGGGCACTGAAGCTTTCTTT
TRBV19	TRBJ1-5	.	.	CASRERGEGGQPQHF	TGTGCCAGTAGGGAAAGGGGAGAGGGCGGTCAGCCCCAGCATTTT
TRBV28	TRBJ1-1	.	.	CASSFHLGGANTEAFF	TGTGCCAGCAGTTTCCACCTAGGGGGGGCGAACACTGAAGCTTTCTTT
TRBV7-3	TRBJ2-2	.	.	CASSSTFGVTGELFF	TGTGCCAGCAGCTCCACGTTTGGGGTCACCGGGGAGCTGTTTTTT
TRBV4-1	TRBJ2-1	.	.	CASTGGTGYNEQFF	TGCGCCAGCACAGGGGGGACGGGGTACAATGAGCAGTTCTTC
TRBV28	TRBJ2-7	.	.	CASSLERNPGYEQYF	TGTGCCAGCAGTTTAGAACGAAATCCTGGCTACGAGCAGTACTTC
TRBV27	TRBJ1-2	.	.	CASSPRGDTGNYGYTF	TGTGCCAGCAGCCCAAGGGGGGACACGGGGAACTATGGCTACACCTTC
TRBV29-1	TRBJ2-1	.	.	CSANYNEQFF	TGCAGCGCAAATTACAATGAGCAGTTCTTC
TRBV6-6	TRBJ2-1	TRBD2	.	CASSYIAGGPGEQFF	TGTGCCAGCAGTTATATAGCGGGAGGGCCGGGTGAGCAGTTCTTC
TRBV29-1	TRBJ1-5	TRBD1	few	CSARTGLGQPQHF	TGCAGCGCACGGACAGGGCTGGGTCAGCCCCAGCATTTT
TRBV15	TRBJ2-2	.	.	CATSRDKLEGNTGELFF	TGTGCCACCAGCAGAGATAAATTGGAGGGAAACACCGGGGAGCTGTTTTTT
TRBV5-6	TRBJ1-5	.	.	CASSLGAGDNQPQHF	TGTGCCAGCAGCTTGGGGGCAGGTGATAATCAGCCCCAGCATTTT
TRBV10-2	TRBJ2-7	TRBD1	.	CASSEGQGDPAYEQYF	TGCGCCAGCAGTGAGGGACAGGGGGATCCGGCCTACGAGCAGTACTTC
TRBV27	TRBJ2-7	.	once	CASSLGSTYEQYF	TGTGCCAGCAGTTTAGGGTCTACCTACGAGCAGTACTTC
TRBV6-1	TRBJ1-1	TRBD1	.	CASSVNRGLGLNTEAFF	TGTGCCAGCAGTGTTAACAGGGGGCTCGGGCTGAACACTGAAGCTTTCTTT
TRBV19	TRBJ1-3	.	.	CASSIAGGSSGNTIYF	TGTGCCAGTAGTATAGCCGGCGGGAGCTCTGGAAACACCATATATTTT
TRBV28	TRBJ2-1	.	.	CASSPRRINEQFF	TGTGCCAGCAGTCCCCGGAGAATCAATGAGCAGTTCTTC
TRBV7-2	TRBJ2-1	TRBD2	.	CASRREGQYNEQFF	TGTGCCAGCAGGCGGGAGGGCCAGTACAATGAGCAGTTCTTC
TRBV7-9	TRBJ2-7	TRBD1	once	CASSSLDRGQEQYF	TGTGCCAGCAGCTCACTAGACAGGGGTCAGGAGCAGTACTTC